This T cell receptor (beta chain) was obtained from a study of blood T cells in healthy people across ages. V lost 4 bases and J lost 3; bases outside the gene matches: 18. The CDR3 length is 19 residues. Germline CDR1 is MGHRA and CDR2 is YSYEKL. Primers used in a second PCR of about 6 to 11 cycles were a sample-barcoded 5' primer and a J-beta primer mix. Each CDR3 protein gets one entry after TCRdb re-called the 5' RACE reads with MiXCR. This sample yields about 1.4 million distinct CDR3 sequences, of which 59% are seen a single time; over 6.5% belongs to the top ten. What was sequenced was blood. This TCR was recovered from a man aged 18 to 30 in good health. The chain uses TRBV4-1 and TRBJ2-7; TRBD1 agrees at 10 bases. DNA of the CDR3: TGCGCCAGCAGCCCGGGGGTAATGTACATGGACAGGGGGTACTACGAGCAGTACTTC. This codes for CASSPGVMYMDRGYYEQYF.